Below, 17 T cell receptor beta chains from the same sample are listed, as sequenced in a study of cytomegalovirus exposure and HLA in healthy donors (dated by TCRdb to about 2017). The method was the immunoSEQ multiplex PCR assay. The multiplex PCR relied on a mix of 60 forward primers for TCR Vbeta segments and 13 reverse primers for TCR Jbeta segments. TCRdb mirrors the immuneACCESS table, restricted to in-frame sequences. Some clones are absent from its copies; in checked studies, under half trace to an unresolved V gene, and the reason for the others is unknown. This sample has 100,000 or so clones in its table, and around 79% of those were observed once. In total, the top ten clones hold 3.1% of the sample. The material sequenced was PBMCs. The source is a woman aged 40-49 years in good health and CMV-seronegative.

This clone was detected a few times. The DNA of the CDR3 is TGTGCCAGCTCACAGAGGACTAGCGGGGGCACAGATACGCAGTATTTT. This translates into CASSQRTSGGTDTQYF. The rearrangement uses TRBV18 and TRBJ2-3; TRBD2 matches 12 bases. Trimming cost V 4 bases and J 1 base; bases outside gene matches: 3. The length of the CDR3 is 16 residues. The germline gives CDR1 KGHSH, CDR2 LQKENI.

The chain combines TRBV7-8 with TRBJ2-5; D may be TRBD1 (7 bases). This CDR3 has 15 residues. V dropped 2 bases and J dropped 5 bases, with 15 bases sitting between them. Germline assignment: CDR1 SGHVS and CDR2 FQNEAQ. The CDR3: CASSLREGAGETQYF. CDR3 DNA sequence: TGTGCCAGCAGCTTACGTGAGGGGGCGGGGGAGACCCAGTACTTC.

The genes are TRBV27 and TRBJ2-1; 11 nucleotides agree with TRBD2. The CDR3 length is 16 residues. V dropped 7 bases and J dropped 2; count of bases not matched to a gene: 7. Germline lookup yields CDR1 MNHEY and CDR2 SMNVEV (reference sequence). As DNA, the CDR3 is TGTGCCAGCAATCTTAGCGGGAGGGGGACCTACAATGAGCAGTTCTTC. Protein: CASNLSGRGTYNEQFF.

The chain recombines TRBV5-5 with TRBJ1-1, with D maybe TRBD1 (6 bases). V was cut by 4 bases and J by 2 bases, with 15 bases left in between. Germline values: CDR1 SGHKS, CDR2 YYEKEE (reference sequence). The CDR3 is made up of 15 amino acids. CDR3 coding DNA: TGTGCCAGCAGCACGGGCGGGGGCTACAACACTGAAGCTTTCTTT. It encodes CASSTGGGYNTEAFF. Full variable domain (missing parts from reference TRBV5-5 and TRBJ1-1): DAGVTQSPTHLIKTRGQQVTLRCSPISGHKSVSWYQQVLGQGPQFIFQYYEKEERGRGNFPDRFSARQFPNYSSELNVNALLLGDSALYLCASSTGGGYNTEAFFGQGTRLTVV.

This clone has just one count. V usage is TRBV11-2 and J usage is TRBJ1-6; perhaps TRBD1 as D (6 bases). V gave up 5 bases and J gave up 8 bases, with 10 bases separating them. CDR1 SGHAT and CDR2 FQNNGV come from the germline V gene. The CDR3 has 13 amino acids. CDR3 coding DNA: TGTGCCAGCAGCCTGGACAGAGATTCACCCCTCCACTTT. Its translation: CASSLDRDSPLHF.

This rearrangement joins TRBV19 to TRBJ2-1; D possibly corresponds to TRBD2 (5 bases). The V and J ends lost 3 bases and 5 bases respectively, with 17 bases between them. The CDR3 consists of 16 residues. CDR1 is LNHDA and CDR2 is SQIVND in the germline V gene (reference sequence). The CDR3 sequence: CASSISYDVGNNEQFF. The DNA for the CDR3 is TGTGCCAGTAGTATTTCTTACGATGTCGGGAACAATGAGCAGTTCTTC.

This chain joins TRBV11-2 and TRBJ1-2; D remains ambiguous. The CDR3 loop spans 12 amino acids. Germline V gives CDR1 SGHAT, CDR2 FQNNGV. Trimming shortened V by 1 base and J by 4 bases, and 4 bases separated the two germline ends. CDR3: CASSLGSYGYTF. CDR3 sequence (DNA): TGTGCCAGCAGCTTAGGTAGCTATGGCTACACCTTC.

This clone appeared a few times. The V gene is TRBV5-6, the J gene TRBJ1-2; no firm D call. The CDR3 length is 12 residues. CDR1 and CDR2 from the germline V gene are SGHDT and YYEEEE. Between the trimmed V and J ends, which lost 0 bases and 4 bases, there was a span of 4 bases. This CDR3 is CASSLGSYGYTF. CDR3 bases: TGTGCCAGCAGCTTGGGTAGCTATGGCTACACCTTC.

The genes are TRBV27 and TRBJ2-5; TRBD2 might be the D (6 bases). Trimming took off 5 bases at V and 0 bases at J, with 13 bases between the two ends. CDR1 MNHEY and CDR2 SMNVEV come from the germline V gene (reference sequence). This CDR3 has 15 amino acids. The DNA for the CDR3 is TGTGCCAGCAGTAAACGCGGGGTGTACCAAGAGACCCAGTACTTC. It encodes CASSKRGVYQETQYF.

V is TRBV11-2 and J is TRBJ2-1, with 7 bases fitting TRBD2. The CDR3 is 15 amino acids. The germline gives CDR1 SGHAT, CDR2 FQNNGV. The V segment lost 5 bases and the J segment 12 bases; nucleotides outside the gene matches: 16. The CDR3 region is CASSLDTSTGGGQFF. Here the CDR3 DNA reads TGTGCCAGCAGCCTCGACACAAGCACGGGCGGGGGGCAGTTCTTC.

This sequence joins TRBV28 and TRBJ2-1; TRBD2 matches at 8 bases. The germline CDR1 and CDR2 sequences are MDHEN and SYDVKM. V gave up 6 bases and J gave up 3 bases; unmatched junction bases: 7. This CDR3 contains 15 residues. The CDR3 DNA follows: TGTGCCAGCAGCCTACCGGGACTAGGCTACAATGAGCAGTTCTTC. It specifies CASSLPGLGYNEQFF.

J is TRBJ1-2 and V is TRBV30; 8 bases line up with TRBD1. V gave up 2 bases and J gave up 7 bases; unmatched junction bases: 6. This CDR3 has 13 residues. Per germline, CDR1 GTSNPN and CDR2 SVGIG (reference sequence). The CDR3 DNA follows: TGTGCCTGGAGTCCAGGGGGCGAGTCTGGCTACACCTTC. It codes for CAWSPGGESGYTF.

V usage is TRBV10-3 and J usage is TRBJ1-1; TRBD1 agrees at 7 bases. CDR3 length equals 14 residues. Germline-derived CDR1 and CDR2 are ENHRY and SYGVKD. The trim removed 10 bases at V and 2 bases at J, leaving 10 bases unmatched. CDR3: CATTAGTDNTEAFF. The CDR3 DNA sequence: TGTGCCACTACCGCCGGGACAGATAACACTGAAGCTTTCTTT.

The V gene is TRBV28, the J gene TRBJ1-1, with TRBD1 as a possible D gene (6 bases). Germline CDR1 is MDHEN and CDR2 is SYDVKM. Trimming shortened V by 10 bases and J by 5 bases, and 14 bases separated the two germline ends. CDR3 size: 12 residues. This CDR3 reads CATLYRATEAFF. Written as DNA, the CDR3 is TGTGCCACCCTCTACAGGGCAACTGAAGCTTTCTTT.

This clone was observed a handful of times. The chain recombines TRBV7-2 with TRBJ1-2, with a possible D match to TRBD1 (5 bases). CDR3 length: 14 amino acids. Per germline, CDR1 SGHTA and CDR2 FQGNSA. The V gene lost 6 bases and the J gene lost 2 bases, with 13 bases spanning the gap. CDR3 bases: TGTGCCAGCAGTTCCAGGGTAAGGAACTATGGCTACACCTTC. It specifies CASSSRVRNYGYTF.

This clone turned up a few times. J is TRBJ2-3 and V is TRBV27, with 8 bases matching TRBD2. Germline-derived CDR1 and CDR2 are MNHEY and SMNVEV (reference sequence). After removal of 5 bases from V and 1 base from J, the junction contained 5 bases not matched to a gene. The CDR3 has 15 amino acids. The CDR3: CASSPGLVGTDTQYF. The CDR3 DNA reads TGTGCCAGCAGTCCGGGACTAGTGGGCACAGATACGCAGTATTTT.

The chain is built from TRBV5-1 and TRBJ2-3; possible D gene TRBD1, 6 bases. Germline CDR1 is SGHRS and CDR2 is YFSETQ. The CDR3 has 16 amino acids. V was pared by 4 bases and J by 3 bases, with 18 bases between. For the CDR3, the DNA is TGCGCCAGCAGCGGGATAACAGGGAAAGGGACAGATACGCAGTATTTT. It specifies CASSGITGKGTDTQYF. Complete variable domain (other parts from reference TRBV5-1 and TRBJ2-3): KAGVTQTPRYLIKTRGQQVTLSCSPISGHRSVSWYQQTPGQGLQFLFEYFSETQRNKGNFPGRFSGRQFSNSRSEMNVSTLELGDSALYLCASSGITGKGTDTQYFGPGTRLTVL.